This TCR beta chain was captured by sequencing in a study of identifying expanded T cells in peripheral blood (dated by TCRdb to about 2019). Looking at the study overall: Four technical replicates, made by sequencing separate aliquots from the same pool of genomic DNA, were compared pairwise.

As for this clone: What this receptor recognizes is not known. No per-base quality is available; no much larger clone lies one base away.

Points the paper makes about the study in general: It was expected by the authors that biological variance in healthy repertoires might increase further over much longer intervals, such as months to years. In all healthy donors, the variance in clone template counts between samples taken 2 to 3 weeks apart rose significantly as total template count increased. Across all healthy-donor time intervals, the beta-binomial model significantly cut both the number of clones called differentially abundant and the false-positive rate. The binomial model flagged about 1.1 differentially abundant clones between technical replicates but around 15 over about 2 weeks and roughly 19 over approximately four weeks.

No immune events such as infections were documented for the healthy donors during the collection period. Time-dependent variance in a beta-binomial model of T-cell clone differential abundance was calibrated using healthy-donor blood repertoires as a training cohort. The training cohort included around ten healthy donors, of whom 3 were female and 7 were male. An age range of about 25 to 64 years, with an average of roughly 40 years, was recorded for the donors. Whole blood from each healthy donor was obtained from a commercial supplier and was collected at three time points roughly 13 days apart. Genomic DNA was extracted from unsorted whole blood for immunosequencing. V is cut back by 8 bases and J by 7 bases, with 14 bases in the junction unmatched. CDR1 and CDR2 (MDHEN, SYDVKM) derive from the germline V gene. The CDR3 runs 16 amino acids, cysteine and phenylalanine included. The only DNA kept is the CDR3, 48 bases in frame from the first base.

TCRbeta CDR3 regions were profiled by bias-controlled multiplex PCR amplification of genomic DNA with the immunoSEQ Assay. The original methods were these. To quantify the absolute abundance of each unique TCRbeta CDR3 region, the sequences were collapsed and filtered. Differential abundance was tested with two models: a binomial (Fisher-equivalent) model and a beta-binomial model that adds time-dependent variance fitted from healthy donors. Any clone with fewer than 5 combined templates was excluded, and a clone was called differentially abundant if its Benjamini-Hochberg FDR was below 0.01. Using the form v = (b*log(k)+a)^2, the beta-binomial variance was modeled as a function of the total template count across the two samples. In its TCRdb copy, this immuneACCESS table keeps in-frame sequences only and misses some clones. Where compared with another copy, unresolved V genes explain less than half of these, and the others have no known cause. From that table come the V and J calls and clone size; the DNA was used to work out D and trimming. For this sample the table gives about 110,000 clones, of which about 87% were detected only once. The ten most abundant clones make up 7% to 9% of the sample.

The sample taken for sequencing was blood. The receptor was isolated from a person aged 18-69 years in good health. The V and J segments used are TRBV28 and TRBJ2-1; a stretch of 10 junction bases matches TRBD2. The sequenced DNA is TGTGCCAGCGCTGAAGTGGGGCTAGCGGGAGAAAATGAGCAGTTCTTC. Translated, it reads CASAEVGLAGENEQFF. Outside the CDR3, residues come from the reference TRBV28 and TRBJ2-1 proteins, so the full variable domain is: DVKVTQSSRYLVKRTGEKVFLECVQDMDHENMFWYRQDPGLGLRLIYFSYDVKMKEKGDIPEGYSVSREKKERFSLILESASTNQTSMYLCASAEVGLAGENEQFFGPGTRLTVL.